This T cell receptor beta chain comes out of a study of blood T cell repertoires in COVID-19. The wider study: Italy, Spain and the United States were the sources of the convalescent and acute COVID-19 samples. Sources were T cells, B-cell-depleted T cells, or PBMCs; the material itself was cDNA or gDNA.

Germline assignment: CDR1 SGHRS and CDR2 YFSETQ. V was pared by 3 bases and J by 7 bases, with 5 bases of the junction left unmatched. The CDR3 is made up of 15 amino acids. The repertoire was sequenced with immunoSEQ multiplex PCR; TCRdb's copy has only in-frame clones and lacks some. The sample holds tens of thousands of clones, about four fifths seen once. V and J are TRBV5-1 and TRBJ1-6, with 9 bases fitting TRBD1. The source material was peripheral blood. The TCR comes from a woman in her sixties with acute or convalescent COVID-19. This CDR3 is CASSSQTGGNSPLHF. DNA for the CDR3: TGCGCCAGCAGCTCCCAGACAGGGGGAAATTCACCCCTCCACTTT.